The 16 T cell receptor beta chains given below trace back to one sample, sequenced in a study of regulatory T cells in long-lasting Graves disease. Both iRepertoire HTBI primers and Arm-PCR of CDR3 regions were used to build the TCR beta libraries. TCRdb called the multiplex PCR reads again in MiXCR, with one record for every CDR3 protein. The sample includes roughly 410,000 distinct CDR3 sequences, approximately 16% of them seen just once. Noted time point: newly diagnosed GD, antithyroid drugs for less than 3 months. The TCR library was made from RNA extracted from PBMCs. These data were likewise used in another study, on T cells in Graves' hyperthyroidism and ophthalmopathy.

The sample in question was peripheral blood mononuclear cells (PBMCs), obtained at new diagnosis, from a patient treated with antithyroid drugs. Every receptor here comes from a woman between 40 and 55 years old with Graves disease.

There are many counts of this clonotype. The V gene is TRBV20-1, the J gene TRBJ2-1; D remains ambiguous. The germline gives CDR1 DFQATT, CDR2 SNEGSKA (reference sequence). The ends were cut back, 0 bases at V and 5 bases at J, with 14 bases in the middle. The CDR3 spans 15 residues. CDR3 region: CSARDHGGDNNEQFF. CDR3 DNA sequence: TGCAGTGCTAGAGATCATGGCGGCGACAACAATGAGCAGTTCTTC.

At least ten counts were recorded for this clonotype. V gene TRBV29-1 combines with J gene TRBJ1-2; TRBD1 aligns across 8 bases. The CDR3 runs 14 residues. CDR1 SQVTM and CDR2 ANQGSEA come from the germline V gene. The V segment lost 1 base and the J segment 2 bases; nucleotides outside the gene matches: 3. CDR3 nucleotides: TGCAGCGTTGAAGCTCGACAGGGGAACTATGGCTACACCTTC. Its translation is CSVEARQGNYGYTF.

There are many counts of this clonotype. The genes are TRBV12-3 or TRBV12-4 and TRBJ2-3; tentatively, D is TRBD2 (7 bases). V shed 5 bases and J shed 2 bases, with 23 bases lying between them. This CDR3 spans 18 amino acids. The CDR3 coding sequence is TGTGCCAGCAGTCATGCTACGGGGGGCGGGAGCGCCACAGATACGCAGTATTTT. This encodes CASSHATGGGSATDTQYF.

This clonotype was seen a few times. In DNA form, the CDR3 reads TGCAGCGTCGGCATTGACGGAAACACTGAAGCTTTCTTT. This sequence encodes CSVGIDGNTEAFF. This chain uses TRBV29-1 with TRBJ1-1; D gene ambiguous. V shed 6 bases and J shed 2 bases, with 13 bases lying between them. The germline V gene has CDR1 SQVTM and CDR2 ANQGSEA. This CDR3 spans 13 amino acids.

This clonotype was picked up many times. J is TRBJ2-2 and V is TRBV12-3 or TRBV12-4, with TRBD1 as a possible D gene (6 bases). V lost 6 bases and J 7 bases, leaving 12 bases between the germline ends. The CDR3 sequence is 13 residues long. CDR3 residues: CASSPGVVGELFF. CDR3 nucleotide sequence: TGTGCCAGCAGCCCAGGGGTAGTCGGGGAGCTGTTTTTT.

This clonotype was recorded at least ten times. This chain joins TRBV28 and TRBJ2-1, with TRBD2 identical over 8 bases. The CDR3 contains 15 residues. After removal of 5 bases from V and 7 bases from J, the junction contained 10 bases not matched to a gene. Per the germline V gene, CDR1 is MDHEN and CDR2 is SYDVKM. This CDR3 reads CASSTPGLGGNEQFF. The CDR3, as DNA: TGTGCCAGCAGTACACCGGGACTAGGAGGGAATGAGCAGTTCTTC.

CDR3 bases: TGCGCCAGCAGCCAAGATCTTGGGCCAGTTGAGCAGTTCTTC. Encoded protein: CASSQDLGPVEQFF. The V gene is TRBV4-3, the J gene TRBJ2-1; no firm D call. Trimming took off 0 bases at V and 9 bases at J, with 12 bases between the two ends. From germline, CDR1 is LGHNA and CDR2 YSLEER. CDR3 length equals 14 residues.

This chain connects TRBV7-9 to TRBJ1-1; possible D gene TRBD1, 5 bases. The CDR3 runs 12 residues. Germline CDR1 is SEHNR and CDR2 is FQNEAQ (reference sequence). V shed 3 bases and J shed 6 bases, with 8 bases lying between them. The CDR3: CASSFQGAEAFF. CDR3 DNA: TGTGCCAGCAGCTTTCAGGGCGCTGAAGCTTTCTTT. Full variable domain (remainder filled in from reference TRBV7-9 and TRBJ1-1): DTGVSQNPRHKITKRGQNVTFRCDPISEHNRLYWYRQTLGQGPEFLTYFQNEAQLEKSRLLSDRFSAERPKGSFSTLEIQRTEQGDSAMYLCASSFQGAEAFFGQGTRLTVV.

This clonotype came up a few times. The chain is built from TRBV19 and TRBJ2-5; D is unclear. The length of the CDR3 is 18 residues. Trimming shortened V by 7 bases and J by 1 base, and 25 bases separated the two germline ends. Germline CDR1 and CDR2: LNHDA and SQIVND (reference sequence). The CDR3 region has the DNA TGTGCCAGTATCCTTAGGGCATCGGGCCGATCGCTCCAAGAGACCCAGTACTTC. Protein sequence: CASILRASGRSLQETQYF.

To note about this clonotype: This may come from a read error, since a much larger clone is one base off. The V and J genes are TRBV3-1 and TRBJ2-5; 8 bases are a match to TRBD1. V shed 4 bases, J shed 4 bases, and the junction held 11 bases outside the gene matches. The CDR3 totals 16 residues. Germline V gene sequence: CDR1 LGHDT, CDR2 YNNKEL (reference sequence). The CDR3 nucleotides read TGTGCCAGCAGCCTCAGGGGACAGGACGACGGAGAGACCCAGTACTTC. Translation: CASSLRGQDDGETQYF.

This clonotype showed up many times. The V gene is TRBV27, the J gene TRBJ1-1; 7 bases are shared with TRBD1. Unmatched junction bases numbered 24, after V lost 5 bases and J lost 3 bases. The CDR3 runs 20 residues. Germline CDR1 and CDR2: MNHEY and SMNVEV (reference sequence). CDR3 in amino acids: CASSRKTQQGQRNLHTEAFF. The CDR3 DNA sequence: TGTGCCAGCAGTCGCAAAACCCAACAGGGACAGAGAAACTTGCACACTGAAGCTTTCTTT.

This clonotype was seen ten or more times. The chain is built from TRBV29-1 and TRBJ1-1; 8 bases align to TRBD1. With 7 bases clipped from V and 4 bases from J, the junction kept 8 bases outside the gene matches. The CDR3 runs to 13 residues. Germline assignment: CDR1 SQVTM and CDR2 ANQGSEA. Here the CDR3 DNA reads TGCAGCGCACACAGGGGGAAAGGCACTGAAGCTTTCTTT. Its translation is CSAHRGKGTEAFF.

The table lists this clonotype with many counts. The CDR3 region has the DNA TGTGCTAGTGGTTTGGTACCCGCCATCAACGAGCAGTACTTC. Translated: CASGLVPAINEQYF. The chain is built from TRBV12-5 and TRBJ2-7; D is unresolved. This CDR3 contains 14 residues. Trimming cost V 0 bases and J 5 bases, with 11 bases left between them. Germline V lookup: CDR1 LGHNT, CDR2 FRNRAP.

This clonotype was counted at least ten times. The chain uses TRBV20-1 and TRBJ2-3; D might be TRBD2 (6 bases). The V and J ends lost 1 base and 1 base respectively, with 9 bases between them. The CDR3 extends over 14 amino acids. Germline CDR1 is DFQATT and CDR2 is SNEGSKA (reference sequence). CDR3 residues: CSARGASGTDTQYF. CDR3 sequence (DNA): TGCAGTGCTAGAGGGGCTAGCGGCACAGATACGCAGTATTTT.

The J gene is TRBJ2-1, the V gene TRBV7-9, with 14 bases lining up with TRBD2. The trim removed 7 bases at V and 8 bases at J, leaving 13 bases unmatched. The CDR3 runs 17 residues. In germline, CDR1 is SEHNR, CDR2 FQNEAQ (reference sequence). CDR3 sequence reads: CASTKIKGLAGVDEQFF. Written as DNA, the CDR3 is TGTGCCAGCACTAAAATTAAGGGACTAGCGGGAGTAGATGAGCAGTTCTTC.

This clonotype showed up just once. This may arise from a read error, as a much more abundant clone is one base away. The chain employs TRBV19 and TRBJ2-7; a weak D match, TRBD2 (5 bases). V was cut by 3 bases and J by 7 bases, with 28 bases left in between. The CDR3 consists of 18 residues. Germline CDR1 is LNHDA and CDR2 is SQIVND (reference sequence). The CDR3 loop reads CASSIPSEDSSSYNEQYF. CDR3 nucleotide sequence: TGTGCCAGTAGTATTCCGAGCGAGGACTCCAGCTCCTACAATGAGCAGTACTTC.